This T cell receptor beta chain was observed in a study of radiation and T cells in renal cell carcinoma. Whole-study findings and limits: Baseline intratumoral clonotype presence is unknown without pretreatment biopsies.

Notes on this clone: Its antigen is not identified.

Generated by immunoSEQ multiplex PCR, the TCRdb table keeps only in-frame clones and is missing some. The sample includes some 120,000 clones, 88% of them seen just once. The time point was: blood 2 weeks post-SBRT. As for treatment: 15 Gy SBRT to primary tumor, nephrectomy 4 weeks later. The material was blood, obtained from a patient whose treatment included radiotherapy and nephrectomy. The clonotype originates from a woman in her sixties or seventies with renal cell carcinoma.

Here the CDR3 reads CASIRRAANTGELFF. CDR3 coding DNA: TGTGCCAGTATCAGGCGGGCCGCGAACACCGGGGAGCTGTTTTTT. The chain is built from TRBV19 and TRBJ2-2; D might be TRBD2 (5 bases). The CDR3 loop spans 15 amino acids. From germline, CDR1 is LNHDA and CDR2 SQIVND (reference sequence). Trimming shortened V by 7 bases and J by 0 bases, and 12 bases separated the two germline ends.